The 19 T cell receptor beta chains below were found in one sample sequenced in a study of blood T cell repertoires in COVID-19. Some clones are missing from TCRdb's copy, which holds only in-frame ones; the method was immunoSEQ multiplex PCR. Of 13,000 or so clones listed, 70% to 90% are singletons. Sequencing was done on a sample of peripheral blood. The receptor source for this set is a human donor in a cohort sampled during active COVID-19.

The J gene is TRBJ2-7, the V gene TRBV7-8; TRBD1 matches 7 bases. Germline-derived CDR1 and CDR2 are SGHVS and FQNEAQ. V shed 4 bases and J 6 bases; nucleotides not matched to a gene: 9. This CDR3 region has 14 residues. The CDR3 is CASSSRTGPGEQYF. Here the CDR3 DNA reads TGTGCCAGCAGCTCGCGGACAGGTCCGGGCGAGCAGTACTTC.

The chain combines TRBV7-2 with TRBJ1-1, with 7 nucleotides matching TRBD1. The germline V gene has CDR1 SGHTA and CDR2 FQGNSA. CDR3 size: 13 residues. Trimming took 7 bases from V and 5 from J; bases not matched to a gene: 7. The CDR3, as DNA: TGTGCCAGCAAGGAGGGGGCTTGGACTGAAGCTTTCTTT. This translates into CASKEGAWTEAFF.

This chain connects TRBV10-3 to TRBJ2-7; D unclear. The CDR3 is 12 residues long. The V gene lost 5 bases and the J gene lost 9 bases, with 14 bases spanning the gap. Germline values: CDR1 ENHRY, CDR2 SYGVKD. The chain's CDR3 is CAISNREERQYF. The CDR3 nucleotides are TGTGCCATCAGTAACCGAGAAGAGCGGCAGTACTTC.

The DNA of the CDR3 is TGTGCCAGCAGTGACTCGACTAGCGGGGGGGATACGCAGTATTTT. It codes for CASSDSTSGGDTQYF. The genes are TRBV6-4 and TRBJ2-3, with 13 bases identical to TRBD2. With 0 bases clipped from V and 6 bases from J, the junction kept 0 bases outside the gene matches. Germline V gene data show CDR1 as MRHNA and CDR2 as SNTAGT. The CDR3 is 15 amino acids.

The V call is TRBV12-3 or TRBV12-4, the J call TRBJ2-1; 8 nucleotides match TRBD2. The CDR3 runs to 13 residues. With 8 bases clipped from V and 6 bases from J, the junction kept 6 bases outside the gene matches. CDR3 nucleotide sequence: TGTGCCAGCGAACGGGGGGGCCTCAATGAGCAGTTCTTC. Residues: CASERGGLNEQFF.

The genes are TRBV11-2 and TRBJ2-1, with TRBD2 matching over 8 bases. The CDR3 has 16 amino acids. V lost 3 bases and J lost 5; bases outside the gene matches: 9. CDR1 SGHAT and CDR2 FQNNGV come from the germline V gene. For the CDR3, the DNA is TGTGCCAGCAGCTTGGTACTAGCGGTGTTGAACAATGAGCAGTTCTTC. Encoded protein: CASSLVLAVLNNEQFF.

The CDR3 nucleotides are TGTGCCAGCAGCCGAGCGGCTGGAAACACCATATATTTT. Translated, it gives CASSRAAGNTIYF. This sequence joins TRBV16 and TRBJ1-3; D gene uncertain. Per the germline V gene, CDR1 is KGHSY and CDR2 is FQNENV. This CDR3 comprises 13 residues. V was clipped by 4 bases and J by 2 bases, with 6 bases between them.

V gene TRBV4-1 combines with J gene TRBJ2-3; 12 bases match TRBD2. The CDR3 contains 18 residues. Looked up from germline, CDR1 is MGHRA and CDR2 is YSYEKL. V lost 2 bases and J lost 6; bases outside the gene matches: 12. The CDR3 protein is CASSQLPTSGGPGDTQYF. CDR3 bases: TGCGCCAGCAGCCAACTCCCGACTAGCGGGGGCCCCGGGGATACGCAGTATTTT.

The gene calls are TRBV19 and TRBJ1-1; TRBD1 matches 10 bases. CDR1 and CDR2 from the germline V gene are LNHDA and SQIVND (reference sequence). The CDR3 covers 17 residues. V shed 4 bases and J 2 bases; nucleotides not matched to a gene: 10. The CDR3 DNA reads as TGTGCCAGTAGTACTAGACAGGGGGCGCCGGGAAACACTGAAGCTTTCTTT. Translating it yields CASSTRQGAPGNTEAFF.

There are a few counts of this clone. This sequence joins TRBV4-1 and TRBJ2-1; 10 nucleotides line up with TRBD1. Germline V lookup: CDR1 MGHRA, CDR2 YSYEKL. This CDR3 has 16 amino acids. Trimming took 0 bases from V and 7 from J; bases not matched to a gene: 6. CDR3 bases: TGCGCCAGCAGCCAAGAAACCGGGACAGGGGAAAATGAGCAGTTCTTC. Residues: CASSQETGTGENEQFF.

This clone was found a few times. This chain connects TRBV29-1 to TRBJ1-2, with 7 bases that match TRBD1. This CDR3 is built from 13 residues. V dropped 2 bases and J dropped 4; count of bases not matched to a gene: 4. Germline V gene data show CDR1 as SQVTM and CDR2 as ANQGSEA. CDR3 sequence (DNA): TGCAGCGTTGAAAAGGGACAGAGCTATGGCTACACCTTC. This codes for CSVEKGQSYGYTF. Based on the CDR3 plus reference TRBV29-1 and TRBJ1-2, the full variable domain is SAVISQKPSRDICQRGTSLTIQCQVDSQVTMMFWYRQQPGQSLTLIATANQGSEATYESGFVIDKFPISRPNLTFSTLTVSNMSPEDSSIYLCSVEKGQSYGYTFGSGTRLTVV.

The V and J genes are TRBV7-2 and TRBJ1-5, with 9 bases fitting TRBD1. The V gene's germline CDR1 is SGHTA and CDR2 FQGNSA. The CDR3 runs 16 residues. J gave up 1 base and V 6 bases, and 7 bases lay outside the gene matches. The CDR3 DNA follows: TGTGCCAGCAGTCTGAAGGGACAGGGAAGCAATCAGCCCCAGCATTTT. It yields the protein CASSLKGQGSNQPQHF.

The chain combines TRBV4-3 with TRBJ1-4; 9 nucleotides match TRBD1. The CDR3 runs to 16 residues. Germline CDR1 is LGHNA and CDR2 is YSLEER. V dropped 3 bases and J dropped 8; count of bases not matched to a gene: 10. CDR3 in amino acids: CASSHLRTGAREKLFF. In DNA form, the CDR3 reads TGCGCCAGCAGCCACCTCCGGACAGGGGCGAGGGAAAAACTGTTTTTT.

V gene TRBV4-3 combines with J gene TRBJ1-4; TRBD1 matches at 11 bases. CDR1 and CDR2 from the germline V gene are LGHNA and YSLEER. V lost 0 bases, J lost 7 bases, and 7 bases stayed unmatched. The length of the CDR3 is 17 residues. This CDR3 is CASSQDRTGGGIEKLFF. Here the CDR3 DNA reads TGCGCCAGCAGCCAAGATAGGACAGGGGGCGGGATTGAAAAACTGTTTTTT.

CDR3 protein: CASSSTDFIYGYTF. The DNA of the CDR3 is TGTGCCAGCAGTTCGACAGACTTCATCTATGGCTACACCTTC. The genes are TRBV6-5 and TRBJ1-2; weak D call: TRBD1 (5 bases). Germline V gene lookup returns CDR1 MNHEY and CDR2 SVGAGI. The CDR3 totals 14 residues. With 4 bases removed from V and 4 bases from J, the gap between germline ends came to 13 bases.

The V and J genes are TRBV9 and TRBJ2-7, with D perhaps TRBD2 (6 bases). Trimming removed 2 bases at V and 5 bases at J, with 17 bases between. The germline gives CDR1 SGDLS, CDR2 YYNGEE. This CDR3 comprises 15 residues. CDR3 in amino acids: CASSVSGTDHDEQYF. Here the CDR3 DNA reads TGTGCCAGCAGCGTTTCCGGGACTGATCACGACGAGCAGTACTTC.

This clone was picked up one time. The V gene is TRBV5-1, the J gene TRBJ2-7; TRBD1 agrees at 8 bases. CDR3 length equals 17 residues. Germline V lookup: CDR1 SGHRS, CDR2 YFSETQ. V was pared by 1 base and J by 3 bases, with 12 bases of the junction left unmatched. CDR3 bases: TGCGCCAGCAGCTTGTTGGGCAGGGGGCGCAAAAGCTACGAGCAGTACTTC. Translating it yields CASSLLGRGRKSYEQYF.

This rearrangement joins TRBV6-1 to TRBJ2-1, with D unclear. The germline gives CDR1 MNHNS, CDR2 SASEGT. V was cut by 2 bases and J by 5 bases, with 4 bases left in between. This CDR3 region has 12 residues. The CDR3 region has the DNA TGTGCCAGCAGTGAACTTCACAATGAGCAGTTCTTC. This encodes CASSELHNEQFF.

V gene TRBV3-1 (or the pseudogene TRBV3-2) combines with J gene TRBJ2-1; the match to TRBD2 covers 16 bases. Germline V gene data show CDR1 as LGHDT and CDR2 as YNNKEL (reference sequence). This CDR3 has 22 amino acids. V gave up 0 bases and J gave up 1 base; unmatched junction bases: 12. The chain's CDR3 is CASSQDLGLAGGRSESYNEQFF. The CDR3 DNA is TGTGCCAGCAGCCAAGATTTGGGACTAGCGGGGGGGCGTAGTGAGTCCTACAATGAGCAGTTCTTC.